Presented here are 21 T cell receptor beta chains from one specimen sequenced in a study of CD8 T cells in Susac syndrome. Reverse transcription of 0.5 to 1 ug RNA was performed with random hexamers. Each CDR3 protein gets one entry after TCRdb re-called the immunoSEQ multiplex PCR reads with MiXCR. The sample holds fewer than 200,000 distinct CDR3 sequences, approximately 95% seen once. Source material: CD4+ T cells from PBMCs. These receptors originate from a human donor in good health.

The table lists this clonotype with a count of one. This sequence joins TRBV5-1 and TRBJ2-2, with D perhaps TRBD2 (7 bases). The CDR3 extends over 16 amino acids. In germline, CDR1 is SGHRS, CDR2 YFSETQ. V was clipped by 0 bases and J by 4 bases, with 13 bases between them. The CDR3 here is CASSLAGRGPTGELFF. CDR3 DNA sequence: TGCGCCAGCAGCTTGGCTGGGCGGGGGCCCACCGGGGAGCTGTTTTTT.

V usage is TRBV5-1 and J usage is TRBJ2-1; 7 nucleotides match TRBD2. Germline V gene lookup returns CDR1 SGHRS and CDR2 YFSETQ. The CDR3 runs 14 residues. V was pared by 3 bases and J by 4 bases, with 4 bases of the junction left unmatched. CDR3 sequence: CASSSGTTYNEQFF. CDR3 nucleotides: TGCGCCAGCAGCTCCGGGACTACTTACAATGAGCAGTTCTTC.

The J gene is TRBJ2-1, the V gene TRBV19; no clear D gene. Germline values: CDR1 LNHDA, CDR2 SQIVND (reference sequence). The CDR3 loop spans 11 amino acids. Between the trimmed V and J ends, which lost 3 bases and 10 bases, there was a span of 7 bases. DNA of the CDR3: TGTGCCAGTAGTATTCGGCTAGAGCAGTTCTTC. This encodes CASSIRLEQFF.

The chain recombines TRBV7-2 with TRBJ2-7; D gene uncertain. The V gene's germline CDR1 is SGHTA and CDR2 FQGNSA. Trimming took 1 base from V and 2 from J, leaving 18 bases between them. This CDR3 is built from 17 residues. CDR3: CASSLVVAAKGTYEQYF. CDR3 coding DNA: TGTGCCAGCAGCTTAGTAGTGGCGGCAAAAGGAACCTACGAGCAGTACTTC.

The chain carries TRBV4-1 and TRBJ1-4; perhaps TRBD1 as D (6 bases). Trimming took off 3 bases at V and 5 bases at J, with 16 bases between the two ends. This CDR3 comprises 16 residues. Germline V gene data show CDR1 as MGHRA and CDR2 as YSYEKL. The CDR3 here is CASSHNTRGGNEKLFF. CDR3 nucleotides: TGCGCCAGCAGCCACAATACACGAGGGGGGAATGAAAAACTGTTTTTT.

This chain connects TRBV6-5 to TRBJ1-1, with D perhaps TRBD1 (5 bases). CDR1 is MNHEY, CDR2 SVGAGI, per germline. The CDR3 runs 15 residues. V lost 6 bases, J lost 0 bases, and 14 bases lay in between. CDR3 sequence: CASSWGSQMNTEAFF. CDR3 in DNA: TGTGCCAGCAGCTGGGGGTCCCAAATGAACACTGAAGCTTTCTTT.

The chain couples TRBV4-3 to TRBJ1-2; 7 nucleotides agree with TRBD1. V gave up 3 bases and J gave up 8 bases; unmatched junction bases: 15. Germline V gene lookup returns CDR1 LGHNA and CDR2 YSLEER. This CDR3 has 16 amino acids. DNA for the CDR3: TGCGCCAGCAGCCAGCATGGGAAACAGGGGAGCAGCGGCTACACCTTC. It codes for CASSQHGKQGSSGYTF.

J is TRBJ1-6 and V is TRBV14; D gene unclear. The length of the CDR3 is 12 residues. Trimming pared 4 bases from V and 12 bases from J, leaving 10 bases between. Germline V gene lookup returns CDR1 SGHDN and CDR2 FVKESK. The CDR3 sequence is CASSRVPGPLHF. The CDR3 DNA is TGTGCCAGCAGCCGGGTCCCGGGACCCCTCCACTTT.

The V gene is TRBV29-1, the J gene TRBJ2-7; 7 nucleotides align to TRBD1. CDR1 and CDR2 from the germline V gene are SQVTM and ANQGSEA. The CDR3 consists of 11 residues. V shed 6 bases and J 6 bases; nucleotides not matched to a gene: 5. The CDR3 DNA reads as TGCAGCGTCCTGACAGGGTTCGAGCAGTACTTC. Amino acid sequence: CSVLTGFEQYF.

The chain joins TRBV9 to TRBJ2-2, with D possibly matching TRBD2 (5 bases). Germline V gives CDR1 SGDLS, CDR2 YYNGEE. Trimming took off 0 bases at V and 7 bases at J, with 19 bases between the two ends. The CDR3 is 17 amino acids. The CDR3 nucleotides read TGTGCCAGCAGCGTAGACCCCAGCGGTGGATATGACGGGGAGCTGTTTTTT. It codes for CASSVDPSGGYDGELFF. Complete variable domain (other parts from reference TRBV9 and TRBJ2-2): DSGVTQTPKHLITATGQRVTLRCSPRSGDLSVYWYQQSLDQGLQFLIQYYNGEERAKGNILERFSAQQFPDLHSELNLSSLELGDSALYFCASSVDPSGGYDGELFFGEGSRLTVL.

This chain links TRBV30 with TRBJ1-5, with D hard to call. V lost 3 bases and J lost 8, with 17 bases in between. The CDR3 runs 14 residues. Germline V gene data show CDR1 as GTSNPN and CDR2 as SVGIG (reference sequence). CDR3 loop: CAWSAPPGIKPQHF. Here the CDR3 DNA reads TGTGCCTGGAGCGCCCCCCCGGGGATCAAGCCCCAGCATTTT. The full variable domain, completed using reference TRBV30 and TRBJ1-5, is SQTIHQWPATLVQPVGSPLSLECTVEGTSNPNLYWYRQAAGRGLQLLFYSVGIGQISSEVPQNLSASRPQDRQFILSSKKLLLSDSGFYLCAWSAPPGIKPQHFGDGTRLSIL.

V is TRBV12-3 or TRBV12-4 and J is TRBJ2-5; D is possibly TRBD1 (5 bases). The CDR3 has 13 residues. V was clipped by 5 bases and J by 7 bases, with 14 bases between them. The CDR3 protein is CASSLGQSGTQYF. The CDR3 DNA is TGTGCCAGCAGTCTGGGGCAGTCGGGGACCCAGTACTTC.

The CDR3: CASSLVQGQETQYF. CDR3 in DNA: TGCGCCAGCAGCTTGGTTCAGGGCCAAGAGACCCAGTACTTC. J is TRBJ2-5 and V is TRBV5-1, with D possibly being TRBD1 (5 bases). The CDR3 consists of 14 residues. Germline V gene data show CDR1 as SGHRS and CDR2 as YFSETQ. The V end was cut by 0 bases, the J end by 1 base, with 7 bases between.

The chain has TRBV9 and TRBJ2-5, with D maybe TRBD2 (5 bases). This CDR3 is 15 amino acids long. Germline loops: CDR1 SGDLS, CDR2 YYNGEE. Trimming took 3 bases from V and 6 from J, leaving 18 bases between them. The CDR3 region has the DNA TGTGCCAGCAGCGCCCCCTTCGAGGGAAGGCAGACCCAGTACTTC. This codes for CASSAPFEGRQTQYF. The full variable domain, rest sourced from reference TRBV9 and TRBJ2-5, is DSGVTQTPKHLITATGQRVTLRCSPRSGDLSVYWYQQSLDQGLQFLIQYYNGEERAKGNILERFSAQQFPDLHSELNLSSLELGDSALYFCASSAPFEGRQTQYFGPGTRLLVL.

The chain links TRBV5-1 to TRBJ2-2; D is perhaps TRBD1 (6 bases). The germline gives CDR1 SGHRS, CDR2 YFSETQ. The CDR3 contains 14 residues. Trimming stripped 4 bases from V and 1 base from J, with 8 bases between. CDR3 sequence reads: CASSMDRNTGELFF. CDR3 nucleotide sequence: TGCGCCAGCAGCATGGACAGGAACACCGGGGAGCTGTTTTTT.

This clonotype has more than one count but fewer than ten. V usage is TRBV18 and J usage is TRBJ2-2; D may be TRBD1 (6 bases). This CDR3 region has 15 residues. Deletions cut 3 bases from V and 0 bases from J, with 8 bases between. Germline V gene sequence: CDR1 KGHSH, CDR2 LQKENI. The CDR3 nucleotides read TGTGCCAGCTCACCGGGACAAACGAACACCGGGGAGCTGTTTTTT. Translating gives CASSPGQTNTGELFF. The full variable domain, with the rest looked up from reference TRBV18 and TRBJ2-2, is NAGVMQNPRHLVRRRGQEARLRCSPMKGHSHVYWYRQLPEEGLKFMVYLQKENIIDESGMPKERFSAEFPKEGPSILRIQQVVRGDSAAYFCASSPGQTNTGELFFGEGSRLTVL.

The CDR3 reads CAWSWDRGNQPQHF. Here the CDR3 DNA reads TGTGCCTGGAGTTGGGACAGGGGAAATCAGCCCCAGCATTTT. V usage is TRBV30 and J usage is TRBJ1-5; 10 bases align to TRBD1. J gave up 4 bases and V 2 bases, and 2 bases lay outside the gene matches. CDR1 and CDR2 from the germline V gene are GTSNPN and SVGIG (reference sequence). There are 14 residues in the CDR3.

The rearrangement joins TRBV5-1 to TRBJ2-1, with TRBD2 matching 10 bases. Germline CDR1 and CDR2: SGHRS and YFSETQ. V shed 5 bases and J 6 bases; nucleotides not matched to a gene: 8. CDR3 length: 15 amino acids. The chain's CDR3 is CASRPGLASGNEQFF. In DNA, the CDR3 is TGCGCCAGCAGACCGGGACTAGCGAGTGGCAATGAGCAGTTCTTC.

J is TRBJ2-5 and V is TRBV7-2; 9 bases line up with TRBD2. The length of the CDR3 is 16 residues. J lost 4 bases, V lost 1 base, and 7 bases had no gene match. Germline values: CDR1 SGHTA, CDR2 FQGNSA. In nucleotides, the CDR3 is TGTGCCAGCAGCTTAGGGTCTAGCGGGGCCTCAGAGACCCAGTACTTC. Residues: CASSLGSSGASETQYF.

This clonotype was counted once. V gene TRBV19 combines with J gene TRBJ2-4, with D possibly being TRBD1 (5 bases). The V and J ends lost 4 bases and 9 bases respectively, with 10 bases between them. Per germline, CDR1 LNHDA and CDR2 SQIVND (reference sequence). The CDR3 spans 12 residues. CDR3 sequence reads: CASSTLQGIQYF. The CDR3 nucleotides are TGTGCCAGTAGTACTCTCCAGGGCATTCAGTACTTC.

J is TRBJ2-5 and V is TRBV29-1; D uncertain. CDR1 is SQVTM and CDR2 is ANQGSEA in the germline V gene. V lost 4 bases, J lost 2 bases, and 14 bases lay in between. This CDR3 is built from 14 residues. The CDR3 here is CSVAYGNYQETQYF. Written as DNA, the CDR3 is TGCAGCGTTGCGTACGGAAACTATCAAGAGACCCAGTACTTC.